The 13 T cell receptor beta chains reported below all come from one sample, sequenced in a study of shared clonotypes between healthy human individuals. Some clones are missing from TCRdb's copy, which holds only in-frame ones; the method was immunoSEQ multiplex PCR. The sample lists approximately 980,000 clones; 76% were seen once. Sequencing was done on a sample of memory CD4+ T cells sorted from blood. Subset noted: CD45RA-negative fraction. The source is a man aged 18 to 30 in good health.

The V call is TRBV7-8, the J call TRBJ2-5; no firm D call. The tail of the sequence fits TRBJ2-7 better, so the J call may be wrong. This CDR3 spans 12 amino acids. CDR1 is SGHVS and CDR2 is FQNEAQ in the germline V gene. DNA for the CDR3: TGTGCCAGCAGCTTAGCAGGACCCGAGCAGTACTTC. Amino acid sequence: CASSLAGPEQYF.

This chain connects TRBV11-2 to TRBJ1-6; D may be TRBD1 (5 bases). The CDR3 sequence is 13 residues long. Germline V gene data show CDR1 as SGHAT and CDR2 as FQNNGV. V was trimmed by 4 bases and J by 13 bases, leaving 14 bases between them. The CDR3 coding sequence is TGTGCCAGCAGCTCCCTCGGGGGGTTGCCCCTCCACTTT. It is translated as CASSSLGGLPLHF.

The rearrangement uses TRBV30 and TRBJ2-2; maybe TRBD1 (6 bases). V was pared by 4 bases and J by 1 base, with 7 bases between. Germline CDR1 is GTSNPN and CDR2 is SVGIG (reference sequence). The CDR3 covers 13 residues. The CDR3 DNA reads as TGTGCCTGGAAGGACAGGAACACCGGGGAGCTGTTTTTT. Translation gives CAWKDRNTGELFF. Full variable domain (missing parts from reference TRBV30 and TRBJ2-2): SQTIHQWPATLVQPVGSPLSLECTVEGTSNPNLYWYRQAAGRGLQLLFYSVGIGQISSEVPQNLSASRPQDRQFILSSKKLLLSDSGFYLCAWKDRNTGELFFGEGSRLTVL.

This clone was detected only a few times. The V gene is TRBV19, the J gene TRBJ1-5; TRBD1 is a possible D gene (6 bases). CDR1 and CDR2 from the germline V gene are LNHDA and SQIVND (reference sequence). Trimming pared 0 bases from V and 2 bases from J, leaving 20 bases between. CDR3 size: 19 residues. CDR3 bases: TGTGCCAGTAGTATAGATAGGGGGAGGTCGAATATCGGCAATCAGCCCCAGCATTTT. Translating gives CASSIDRGRSNIGNQPQHF.

The chain recombines TRBV4-1 with TRBJ2-2; 8 bases line up with TRBD2. CDR3 size: 17 residues. Germline V gene sequence: CDR1 MGHRA, CDR2 YSYEKL. The J segment lost 5 bases and the V segment lost 1 base, leaving 9 bases of the junction unmatched. This chain's CDR3 is CASSQGPPAGGTGELFF. In DNA form, the CDR3 reads TGCGCCAGCAGCCAAGGCCCGCCGGCGGGGGGAACCGGGGAGCTGTTTTTT.

There are a few counts of this clone. The chain has TRBV10-2 and TRBJ2-2; TRBD1 matches 8 bases. The V gene's germline CDR1 is WSHSY and CDR2 SAAADI. J was trimmed by 4 bases and V by 6 bases; bases with no gene match: 10. CDR3 length equals 16 residues. The chain's CDR3 is CASSETTGVGTGELFF. CDR3 coding DNA: TGCGCCAGCAGCGAGACGACAGGGGTCGGCACCGGGGAGCTGTTTTTT.

This clone was observed at least ten times. Other DNA sequences within the sample encode an identical CDR3. The CDR3 nucleotides read TGTGCCAGCAGCTTAGCAAGCGGGGGTTTCTCTGGAAACACCATATATTTT. Translated, it gives CASSLASGGFSGNTIYF. The rearrangement links TRBV7-2 to TRBJ1-3, with D possibly being TRBD1 (5 bases). Trimming took 0 bases from V and 0 from J, leaving 12 bases between them. CDR3 length equals 17 residues. The germline V gene encodes CDR1 SGHTA and CDR2 FQGNSA. The variable domain in full, completed from reference TRBV7-2 and TRBJ1-3, reads GAGVSQSPSNKVTEKGKDVELRCDPISGHTALYWYRQSLGQGLEFLIYFQGNSAPDKSGLPSDRFSAERTGGSVSTLTIQRTQQEDSAVYLCASSLASGGFSGNTIYFGEGSWLTVV.

J is TRBJ2-5 and V is TRBV5-1, with 8 positions matching TRBD1. The germline V gene has CDR1 SGHRS and CDR2 YFSETQ. The CDR3 runs to 15 residues. Trimming took 1 base from V and 4 from J; bases not matched to a gene: 6. CDR3 sequence (DNA): TGCGCCAGCAGCTTGCAGGGGGCGTTAGGAGAGACCCAGTACTTC. Translation: CASSLQGALGETQYF. Filled out from reference TRBV5-1 and TRBJ2-5, the complete variable domain reads KAGVTQTPRYLIKTRGQQVTLSCSPISGHRSVSWYQQTPGQGLQFLFEYFSETQRNKGNFPGRFSGRQFSNSRSEMNVSTLELGDSALYLCASSLQGALGETQYFGPGTRLLVL.

The chain joins TRBV19 to TRBJ2-7, with a possible D match to TRBD1 (5 bases). The V gene lost 7 bases and the J gene lost 2 bases, with 15 bases spanning the gap. CDR1 LNHDA and CDR2 SQIVND come from the germline V gene (reference sequence). This CDR3 has 14 residues. CDR3 in amino acids: CASNMGQPPYEQYF. CDR3 nucleotide sequence: TGTGCCAGTAATATGGGGCAACCGCCCTACGAGCAGTACTTC.

This chain joins TRBV11-3 and TRBJ2-1, with D hard to call. Germline V gene sequence: CDR1 SGHNT, CDR2 YENEEA. V dropped 4 bases and J dropped 1 base, with 11 bases sitting between them. This CDR3 has 15 amino acids. CDR3 residues: CASSSEANSYNEQFF. The DNA for the CDR3 is TGTGCCAGCAGCTCCGAAGCGAATTCCTACAATGAGCAGTTCTTC.

V usage is TRBV6-1 and J usage is TRBJ1-5; D is possibly TRBD1 (6 bases). In germline, CDR1 is MNHNS, CDR2 SASEGT. Trimming removed 4 bases from V and 0 bases from J, with 19 bases in between. The CDR3 covers 18 residues. In DNA form, the CDR3 reads TGTGCCAGCAGTGGTAGTGGGGGGGCGTCTTATAGCAATCAGCCCCAGCATTTT. It translates to CASSGSGGASYSNQPQHF.

The CDR3 loop reads CASSNGRESYTF. As DNA, the CDR3 is TGTGCCAGCAGCAATGGGAGGGAGAGCTACACCTTC. This rearrangement joins TRBV11-3 to TRBJ1-2; unclear D gene. From germline, CDR1 is SGHNT and CDR2 YENEEA. The CDR3 loop spans 12 amino acids. Deletions cut 5 bases from V and 9 bases from J, with 13 bases between. Variable domain in full (rest from reference TRBV11-3 and TRBJ1-2): EAGVVQSPRYKIIEKKQPVAFWCNPISGHNTLYWYLQNLGQGPELLIRYENEEAVDDSQLPKDRFSAERLKGVDSTLKIQPAELGDSAVYLCASSNGRESYTFGSGTRLTVV.

The rearrangement uses TRBV5-5 and TRBJ2-7, with 8 bases fitting TRBD1. Trimming at V came to 3 bases and at J to 6 bases, leaving 5 bases not matched to a gene. This CDR3 contains 13 residues. The V gene's germline CDR1 is SGHKS and CDR2 YYEKEE (reference sequence). The CDR3 loop is CASSSRQGIEQYF. Here the CDR3 DNA reads TGTGCCAGCAGCTCACGACAGGGGATCGAGCAGTACTTC.